These 12 T cell receptor beta chains originate from one sample sequenced in a study of tumor-infiltrating lymphocytes in primary liver carcinoma. Germline DNA was also extracted, and blood RNA was taken from unsorted whole blood. A constant-region primer served to make TCR beta cDNA from about 500 ng total RNA. Three nested multiplex PCR rounds, a slightly modified ARM-PCR method, built the TCR beta libraries. The first two PCR rounds used TRBV1-TRBV30 forward primers with a C-beta reverse primer, 10 to 11 cycles each. TCRdb re-called the multiplex PCR reads with MiXCR, one entry per CDR3 protein. The sample carries 300,000 to 400,000 distinct CDR3 sequences, less than 70% recorded once. Sequencing used peripheral blood. Receptor source: a man between 40 and 49 years old with primary liver carcinoma and hepatitis B virus infection.

This clonotype is medium-sized within its sample. The V gene is TRBV11-2, the J gene TRBJ1-1; 8 nucleotides agree with TRBD1. V shed 5 bases and J 12 bases; nucleotides not matched to a gene: 8. CDR1 and CDR2 from the germline V gene are SGHAT and FQNNGV. The CDR3 extends over 12 amino acids. This chain's CDR3 is CASSRPDRESFF. The CDR3 nucleotides read TGTGCCAGCAGCCGGCCGGACAGGGAATCTTTCTTT.

This chain links TRBV5-6 with TRBJ2-3; TRBD2 agrees at 7 bases. V gave up 0 bases and J gave up 5 bases; unmatched junction bases: 6. The V gene's germline CDR1 is SGHDT and CDR2 YYEEEE. The CDR3 extends over 15 amino acids. The CDR3 DNA reads as TGTGCCAGCAGCTTGGATGGACTAGGAGGAGATACGCAGTATTTT. It specifies CASSLDGLGGDTQYF. Based on the CDR3 plus reference TRBV5-6 and TRBJ2-3, the full variable domain is DAGVTQSPTHLIKTRGQQVTLRCSPKSGHDTVSWYQQALGQGPQFIFQYYEEEERQRGNFPDRFSGHQFPNYSSELNVNALLLGDSALYLCASSLDGLGGDTQYFGPGTRLTVL.

CDR3 sequence reads: CASSLGRGVLVTQYF. The CDR3 region has the DNA TGCGCCAGCAGCTTGGGTAGAGGAGTGTTGGTGACCCAGTACTTC. This chain joins TRBV5-1 and TRBJ2-5, with unresolved D. In germline, CDR1 is SGHRS, CDR2 YFSETQ. Deletions cut 0 bases from V and 7 bases from J, with 16 bases between. The CDR3 sequence is 15 residues long.

A word on this clonotype: This may be a read error: a much more frequent sequence differs by one nucleotide. This chain joins TRBV12-3 or TRBV12-4 and TRBJ1-6, with D maybe TRBD1 (5 bases). The CDR3 length is 12 residues. Trimming took 1 base from V and 12 from J, leaving 7 bases between them. Written as DNA, the CDR3 is TGTGCCAGCAGTTTAGTGGGGCTACCCCTCCACTTT. Its translation is CASSLVGLPLHF.

V usage is TRBV4-1 and J usage is TRBJ2-5; no clear D. The CDR3 runs 14 residues. With 7 bases removed from V and 3 bases from J, the gap between germline ends came to 15 bases. Germline V lookup: CDR1 MGHRA, CDR2 YSYEKL. The CDR3, as DNA: TGCGCCAGCAATCACCCTGATAGAGAAGAGACCCAGTACTTC. Protein sequence: CASNHPDREETQYF.

This clonotype was counted at least ten times. This chain uses TRBV4-1 with TRBJ1-2, with 10 bases fitting TRBD1. CDR1 is MGHRA and CDR2 is YSYEKL in the germline V gene. V trimming: 2 bases; J trimming: 6 bases; junction bases outside the gene matches: 9. The CDR3 sequence is 16 residues long. DNA of the CDR3: TGCGCCAGCAGCCAATTACAAACCGGGACAGGGGATGGCTACACCTTC. Amino acid sequence: CASSQLQTGTGDGYTF.

V and J are TRBV24-1 and TRBJ2-1, with 11 positions matching TRBD2. The CDR3 is made up of 16 amino acids. From germline, CDR1 is KGHDR and CDR2 SFDVKD. The trim removed 2 bases at V and 2 bases at J, leaving 1 base unmatched. The CDR3 DNA follows: TGTGCCACCAGTGATTCGACTAGCGGGACCTACAATGAGCAGTTCTTC. This codes for CATSDSTSGTYNEQFF.

The chain couples TRBV10-2 to TRBJ2-5; D is uncertain. V was shortened by 10 bases and J by 2 bases, with 11 bases between the two germline ends. Germline V gene data show CDR1 as WSHSY and CDR2 as SAAADI. The CDR3 extends over 12 amino acids. CDR3 loop: CATTDGQETQYF. As DNA, the CDR3 is TGCGCCACGACGGACGGGCAAGAGACCCAGTACTTC.

Points on this clonotype: This could be a read error, since a much larger clone is one nucleotide away. J is TRBJ2-7 and V is TRBV5-6; 7 nucleotides match TRBD1. The V gene's germline CDR1 is SGHDT and CDR2 YYEEEE. V shed 5 bases and J 5 bases; nucleotides not matched to a gene: 16. The CDR3 loop spans 16 amino acids. CDR3: CASRLQGLKTSHEQYF. DNA of the CDR3: TGTGCCAGCAGGTTACAGGGGTTGAAAACCTCACACGAGCAGTACTTC. Complete variable domain (other parts from reference TRBV5-6 and TRBJ2-7): DAGVTQSPTHLIKTRGQQVTLRCSPKSGHDTVSWYQQALGQGPQFIFQYYEEEERQRGNFPDRFSGHQFPNYSSELNVNALLLGDSALYLCASRLQGLKTSHEQYFGPGTRLTVT.

This sequence joins TRBV11-2 and TRBJ2-7, with TRBD2 identical over 10 bases. Germline lookup yields CDR1 SGHAT and CDR2 FQNNGV. The CDR3 is 15 amino acids. Losses at the gene ends were 5 bases for V and 3 bases for J; bases not matched to a gene: 7. CDR3 loop: CASSPSAGGIYEQYF. CDR3 bases: TGTGCCAGCAGCCCGTCAGCGGGAGGGATCTACGAGCAGTACTTC.

Remarks on this clonotype: In this CDR3 the conserved last residue, phenylalanine or tryptophan, is missing, so a read error is likely. The chain has TRBV4-1 and TRBJ2-7; TRBD2 matches at 11 bases. The CDR3 length is 17 residues. Per the germline V gene, CDR1 is MGHRA and CDR2 is YSYEKL. J lost 3 bases, V lost 1 base, and 8 bases had no gene match. For the CDR3, the DNA is TGCGCCAGCAGCCAAGCTTCACTAGCGGGGGTTTACTACGAGCAGTACCTC. Translating it yields CASSQASLAGVYYEQYL.

About this clonotype: With a much larger clone just one base away, this may be a read error. The chain recombines TRBV6-2 or TRBV6-3 with TRBJ2-5; 8 bases align to TRBD1. There are 13 residues in the CDR3. Looked up from germline, CDR1 is MNHEY and CDR2 is SVGEGT. As DNA, the CDR3 is TGTGTCAGCTCGGTCAGGGGGCGCGAGACCCAGTACTTC. Protein sequence: CVSSVRGRETQYF.